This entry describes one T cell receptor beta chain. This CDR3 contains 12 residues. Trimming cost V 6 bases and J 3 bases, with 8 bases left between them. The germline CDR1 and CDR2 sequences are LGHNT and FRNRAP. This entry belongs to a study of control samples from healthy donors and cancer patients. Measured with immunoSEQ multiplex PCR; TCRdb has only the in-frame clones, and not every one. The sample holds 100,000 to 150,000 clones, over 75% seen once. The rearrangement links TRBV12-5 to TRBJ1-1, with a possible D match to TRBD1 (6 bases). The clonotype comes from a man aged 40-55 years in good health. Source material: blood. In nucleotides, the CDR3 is TGTGCTAGTGGCCGGACAGACACTGAAGCTTTCTTT. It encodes CASGRTDTEAFF.